This T cell receptor beta chain came from a study of blood T cell repertoires in COVID-19. Data came from immunoSEQ multiplex PCR; TCRdb stores just in-frame clones and leaves some out. The sample has roughly 300,000 clones, around 90% seen once; the top ten hold approximately 5.2%. Germline loops: CDR1 LGHDT, CDR2 YNNKEL (reference sequence). V dropped 4 bases and J dropped 5 bases, with 20 bases sitting between them. The CDR3 sequence is 16 residues long. Individuals aged about 18 to 95 years were recruited from fewer than 25 US areas. Cohort 3 donors were reported recovered after two negative PCRs, clearance, or symptom resolution.

This TCR was recovered from a woman between 25 and 40 years old who had recovered from COVID-19. Sequencing was done on a sample of PBMCs or T cells enriched from blood (not recorded which). V and J are TRBV3-1 (or the pseudogene TRBV3-2) and TRBJ1-2; D is unresolved. The DNA for the CDR3 is TGTGCCAGCAGCCCCCACCCGGGGTTTGTTCGGTATGGCTACACCTTC. The encoded protein is CASSPHPGFVRYGYTF.